This T cell receptor (beta chain) was recorded in a study of tumor-infiltrating lymphocytes in primary liver carcinoma. Study details: Staged T1-T3 N0M0, the tumors had sizes that ranged from about 4.2 to 10 cm across. Sample counts of productive TCRbeta reads spanned roughly 3.65 to 8 million; these counts were similar across tissue types.

With a constant-region primer, TCR beta cDNA was made from approximately 510 ng of total RNA. ARM-PCR, slightly modified, supplied the TCR beta libraries through three nested multiplex PCR rounds. TRBV1-TRBV30 forward and Cbeta reverse primers drove the first two roughly 10-cycle rounds. TCRdb analysed the multiplex PCR reads with MiXCR anew, one entry per CDR3 protein. The repertoire has fewer than 350,000 distinct CDR3 sequences, 65% of them found once; the top ten carry under 8%. For blood RNA, unsorted whole blood served as the source, and germline DNA was extracted too. Germline assignment: CDR1 MNHEY and CDR2 SVGEGT. There are 14 residues in the CDR3.

The sequenced sample consisted of peripheral blood. The chain recombines TRBV6-2 or TRBV6-3 with TRBJ2-7; D gene unclear. The TCR was taken from a man aged 35-49 years with primary liver carcinoma and hepatitis B virus infection. CDR3 region: CVSTPQAVSYEQYF. CDR3 DNA sequence: TGTGTCTCCACCCCACAAGCCGTCTCTTACGAGCAGTACTTC.